This T cell receptor (beta chain) appears in the sequencing data of a study of blood T cell repertoires in COVID-19. On the study more broadly: There were acute and convalescent COVID-19 samples, and they came from the United States, Italy and Spain. PBMCs, B-cell-depleted T cells, or T cells were the source of the cDNA or gDNA that made up the material.

Trimming left V 1 base short and J 5 bases short, with 11 bases between. From germline, CDR1 is LGHDT and CDR2 YNNKEL (reference sequence). The CDR3 length is 14 residues. In the original analysis: Reference gene primer amplification yielded estimated nucleated cell counts. Produced via immunoSEQ multiplex PCR; TCRdb's table is partial and in-frame only. The V and J calls and clone size were taken over from that table, and D and trimming were inferred from the DNA. The data show under 300,000 clones, with around 83% seen just once and less than 3.5% held by the top ten. The genes are TRBV3-1 (or the pseudogene TRBV3-2) and TRBJ2-5, with D tentatively TRBD1 (5 bases). The specimen sequenced was peripheral blood. This sequence was found in a woman aged 18-29 years with acute or convalescent COVID-19. The CDR3 sequence is CASSQAKGRETQYF. DNA of the CDR3: TGTGCCAGCAGCCAAGCAAAGGGGCGGGAGACCCAGTACTTC.